The 14 T cell receptor beta chains below were found in one sample sequenced in a study of T cell repertoires in cytomegalovirus infection. TCRdb re-called the reads with MiXCR, one entry per CDR3 protein. The profile shows about 570,000 distinct CDR3 sequences, under 45% of them singletons. The antigens for these receptors are not known. Sample: cultured PBMCs, taken from culture after CMV antigen stimulation. These receptors were collected from a human donor in good health (CMV status not recorded). Some clones in this sample may be carry-over from other donors' samples.

The gene calls are TRBV7-4 and TRBJ1-5, with 9 bases identical to TRBD1. This CDR3 has 15 residues. V lost 1 base, J lost 6 bases, and 4 bases stayed unmatched. Looked up from germline, CDR1 is SGHVT and CDR2 is SQSDAQ. This CDR3 is CASSLGQGEGQPQHF. The CDR3 coding sequence is TGTGCCAGCAGCTTAGGACAGGGGGAGGGTCAGCCCCAGCATTTT.

This clonotype was recorded a few times. The V and J genes are TRBV7-9 and TRBJ2-5, with 9 nucleotides matching TRBD2. CDR1 is SEHNR, CDR2 FQNEAQ, per germline (reference sequence). V was pared by 5 bases and J by 5 bases, with 15 bases of the junction left unmatched. The CDR3 length is 17 residues. CDR3 amino acids: CASSPGVAGDISETQYF. The CDR3 nucleotides are TGTGCCAGCAGCCCTGGGGTAGCGGGAGATATATCGGAGACCCAGTACTTC.

The table lists this clonotype with a few counts. The chain is built from TRBV12-3 or TRBV12-4 and TRBJ1-5; 7 nucleotides match TRBD1. Germline trimming cut 5 bases from V and 3 bases from J; bases unmatched to any gene: 7. CDR3 size: 15 residues. The CDR3 DNA reads as TGTGCCAGCAGTCCCGGGACAGTCACCAATCAGCCCCAGCATTTT. It is translated as CASSPGTVTNQPQHF.

This clonotype was seen a handful of times. The chain has TRBV6-2 or TRBV6-3 and TRBJ1-1; TRBD1 might be the D (6 bases). The V gene lost 7 bases and the J gene lost 8 bases, with 14 bases spanning the gap. The CDR3 length is 12 residues. The germline V gene has CDR1 MNHEY and CDR2 SVGEGT. The CDR3 DNA reads as TGTGCCAGCACCAGAAGGGGGGGAGAAGCTTTCTTT. The encoded protein is CASTRRGGEAFF.

This clonotype came up a few times. The rearrangement joins TRBV7-6 to TRBJ1-2; D unresolved. In germline, CDR1 is SGHVS, CDR2 FNYEAQ. Between the trimmed V and J ends, which lost 5 bases and 2 bases, there was a span of 9 bases. There are 13 residues in the CDR3. Here the CDR3 reads CASSPALNYGYTF. As DNA, the CDR3 is TGTGCCAGCAGCCCCGCCCTCAACTATGGCTACACCTTC.

The gene calls are TRBV10-3 and TRBJ1-1; the D is unclear. The V end was cut by 6 bases, the J end by 0 bases, with 11 bases between. Per germline, CDR1 ENHRY and CDR2 SYGVKD. The length of the CDR3 is 14 residues. The CDR3 DNA is TGTGCCATCAGAACGACCCCCATGAACACTGAAGCTTTCTTT. Translated, it gives CAIRTTPMNTEAFF.

This rearrangement joins TRBV29-1 to TRBJ1-2; no clear D. Trimming removed 4 bases at V and 4 bases at J, with 16 bases between. This CDR3 has 14 residues. Germline V gene sequence: CDR1 SQVTM, CDR2 ANQGSEA. CDR3 DNA sequence: TGCAGCGTTGCCTCTGAGGCAGCCGCCTATGGCTACACCTTC. Protein sequence: CSVASEAAAYGYTF.

This chain links TRBV4-2 with TRBJ1-1; no reliable D call. Trimming removed 0 bases at V and 0 bases at J, with 5 bases between. The CDR3 is 14 residues long. CDR1 LGHNA and CDR2 YNFKEQ come from the germline V gene. The CDR3 DNA follows: TGTGCCAGCAGCCAAGAGCGGCTGAACACTGAAGCTTTCTTT. It specifies CASSQERLNTEAFF.

This clonotype has a single count. V usage is TRBV12-3 or TRBV12-4 and J usage is TRBJ1-5; D uncertain. V was clipped by 1 base and J by 4 bases, with 11 bases between them. This CDR3 comprises 15 residues. CDR3 in DNA: TGTGCCAGCAGTTTAGACGGCGCGGGGAATCAGCCCCAGCATTTT. As protein: CASSLDGAGNQPQHF.

This clonotype was counted many times. The rearrangement uses TRBV7-2 and TRBJ2-5; D ambiguous. The V and J ends lost 1 base and 9 bases respectively, with 21 bases between them. CDR1 and CDR2 (germline): SGHTA, FQGNSA. CDR3 size: 16 residues. In DNA, the CDR3 is TGTGCCAGCAGCTTAGTACATCAGACCAAGTTTGGGGCCCAGTACTTC. Amino acid sequence: CASSLVHQTKFGAQYF. The variable domain in full, with the rest retrieved from reference TRBV7-2 and TRBJ2-5, is GAGVSQSPSNKVTEKGKDVELRCDPISGHTALYWYRQSLGQGLEFLIYFQGNSAPDKSGLPSDRFSAERTGGSVSTLTIQRTQQEDSAVYLCASSLVHQTKFGAQYFGPGTRLLVL.

This clonotype turned up a few times. V usage is TRBV7-2 and J usage is TRBJ2-3, with D perhaps matching TRBD2 (5 bases). This CDR3 is 14 amino acids long. Germline values: CDR1 SGHTA, CDR2 FQGNSA. Between the trimmed V and J ends, which lost 4 bases and 6 bases, there was a span of 14 bases. The CDR3 sequence is CASSSFYRGDTQYF. CDR3 nucleotides: TGTGCCAGCAGCTCGTTTTACCGAGGGGATACGCAGTATTTT. Full variable domain (missing parts from reference TRBV7-2 and TRBJ2-3): GAGVSQSPSNKVTEKGKDVELRCDPISGHTALYWYRQSLGQGLEFLIYFQGNSAPDKSGLPSDRFSAERTGGSVSTLTIQRTQQEDSAVYLCASSSFYRGDTQYFGPGTRLTVL.

V is TRBV11-3 and J is TRBJ2-1; D might be TRBD2 (7 bases). Germline V gives CDR1 SGHNT, CDR2 YENEEA. This CDR3 is 16 amino acids long. The germline V and J ends were trimmed by 5 bases and 5 bases, with 19 bases remaining between them. This chain's CDR3 is CASSPLGGRANNEQFF. In nucleotides, the CDR3 is TGTGCCAGCAGCCCGCTCGGGGGGCGAGCTAACAATGAGCAGTTCTTC.

The chain employs TRBV6-2 or TRBV6-3 and TRBJ2-4, with TRBD1 matching over 8 bases. CDR3 length equals 16 residues. The germline V gene encodes CDR1 MNHEY and CDR2 SVGEGT. J lost 0 bases, V lost 9 bases, and 10 bases had no gene match. The CDR3 spells CARPRTGTAAKNIQYF. In nucleotides, the CDR3 is TGTGCCAGGCCCAGGACAGGGACGGCAGCCAAAAACATTCAGTACTTC.

Turning to this clonotype: The junction does not match germline at one end; this may be a read error. The chain links TRBV5-4 to TRBJ1-4; maybe TRBD1 (5 bases). The germline V gene encodes CDR1 SGHNT and CDR2 YYREEE (reference sequence). The CDR3 extends over 15 amino acids. The chain's CDR3 is CASSDARGGDDKLFF. CDR3 coding DNA: TGTGCCAGCAGCGACGCTAGGGGCGGGGATGACAAACTGTTTTTT.